These T cell receptor beta chains were read from a single sample in a study of blood T cell repertoires in COVID-19. Data came from immunoSEQ multiplex PCR; TCRdb stores just in-frame clones and leaves some out. The sample shows roughly 400,000 clones, around nine tenths of them seen only once. Specimen: PBMCs or T cells enriched from blood (not recorded which). The receptors come from a young woman who had been exposed to COVID-19. Both conserved end residues are part of each CDR3. Each record gives: J gene, D gene, clone size, V gene, CDR3 protein, CDR3 DNA. The D gene is left open where the match is weak. The size field is filled for only some rows; it gives once, few, many or a size class.

J gene: TRBJ2-1; D gene: NA; clone size: NA; V gene: TRBV7-6; CDR3 protein: CASSLAINPSDEQFF; CDR3 DNA: TGTGCCAGCAGCTTAGCGATAAATCCCAGCGATGAGCAGTTCTTC
J gene: TRBJ1-3; D gene: NA; clone size: NA; V gene: TRBV10-3; CDR3 protein: CAISVAGSSGNTIYF; CDR3 DNA: TGTGCCATCAGTGTAGCGGGGAGCTCTGGAAACACCATATATTTT
J gene: TRBJ1-5; D gene: NA; clone size: NA; V gene: TRBV6-2/TRBV6-3; CDR3 protein: CASSQLQGNQPQHF; CDR3 DNA: TGTGCCAGCAGCCAATTACAGGGAAATCAGCCCCAGCATTTT
J gene: TRBJ1-5; D gene: NA; clone size: NA; V gene: TRBV6-4; CDR3 protein: CASSDPLKPRGQPQHF; CDR3 DNA: TGTGCCAGCAGTGACCCCCTAAAACCAAGGGGACAGCCCCAGCATTTT
J gene: TRBJ1-5; D gene: NA; clone size: NA; V gene: TRBV25-1; CDR3 protein: CASSRGGISNQPQHF; CDR3 DNA: TGTGCCAGCAGCCGAGGGGGTATTAGCAATCAGCCCCAGCATTTT
J gene: TRBJ1-4; D gene: NA; clone size: NA; V gene: TRBV10-3; CDR3 protein: CAASGGPNEKLFF; CDR3 DNA: TGTGCCGCGTCGGGGGGACCTAATGAAAAACTGTTTTTT
J gene: TRBJ1-5; D gene: TRBD1; clone size: NA; V gene: TRBV28; CDR3 protein: CASSATPGQYRRSNQPQHF; CDR3 DNA: TGTGCCAGCAGTGCTACACCGGGACAGTACCGTCGAAGCAATCAGCCCCAGCATTTT
J gene: TRBJ2-1; D gene: NA; clone size: NA; V gene: TRBV29-1; CDR3 protein: CSVEVQLGQFF; CDR3 DNA: TGCAGCGTTGAAGTACAACTAGGGCAGTTCTTC
J gene: TRBJ1-5; D gene: NA; clone size: once; V gene: TRBV7-2; CDR3 protein: CASSLGDRRNQPQHF; CDR3 DNA: TGTGCCAGCAGCTTAGGCGACAGGCGGAATCAGCCCCAGCATTTT
J gene: TRBJ1-6; D gene: TRBD1; clone size: NA; V gene: TRBV18; CDR3 protein: CASSPNRGNSPLHF; CDR3 DNA: TGTGCCAGCTCACCCAACAGGGGAAATTCACCCCTCCACTTT
J gene: TRBJ1-2; D gene: NA; clone size: NA; V gene: TRBV2; CDR3 protein: CASSVGQIYGYTF; CDR3 DNA: TGTGCCAGCAGTGTTGGGCAGATCTATGGCTACACCTTC
J gene: TRBJ1-1; D gene: TRBD1; clone size: once; V gene: TRBV6-5; CDR3 protein: CASKTGDSSAFF; CDR3 DNA: TGTGCCAGCAAGACAGGGGATTCGTCGGCTTTCTTT
J gene: TRBJ1-3; D gene: NA; clone size: NA; V gene: TRBV3-1/TRBV3-2; CDR3 protein: CASSQEVGASGNTIYF; CDR3 DNA: TGTGCCAGCAGCCAAGAGGTGGGGGCGTCTGGAAACACCATATATTTT
J gene: TRBJ2-7; D gene: NA; clone size: NA; V gene: TRBV18; CDR3 protein: CASSPQGNSYEQYF; CDR3 DNA: TGTGCCAGCTCACCTCAGGGCAACTCCTACGAGCAGTACTTC
J gene: TRBJ1-5; D gene: NA; clone size: NA; V gene: TRBV18; CDR3 protein: CASSLLGGEGTQPQHF; CDR3 DNA: TGTGCCAGCTCACTCCTCGGGGGGGAGGGCACTCAGCCCCAGCATTTT
J gene: TRBJ2-1; D gene: TRBD2; clone size: NA; V gene: TRBV11-3; CDR3 protein: CASSPGTSGRLRVHEQFF; CDR3 DNA: TGTGCCAGCAGCCCCGGGACTAGCGGGAGACTAAGGGTTCATGAGCAGTTCTTC
J gene: TRBJ1-4; D gene: NA; clone size: NA; V gene: TRBV7-2; CDR3 protein: CASSGTATNEKLFF; CDR3 DNA: TGTGCCAGCAGCGGGACTGCAACTAATGAAAAACTGTTTTTT
J gene: TRBJ2-1; D gene: TRBD2; clone size: NA; V gene: TRBV15; CDR3 protein: CATSRDNLDGRTNNEQFF; CDR3 DNA: TGTGCCACCAGCAGAGATAACCTCGACGGGAGGACGAACAATGAGCAGTTCTTC
J gene: TRBJ2-1; D gene: TRBD2; clone size: NA; V gene: TRBV24-1; CDR3 protein: CATSDSSAISGSRNEQFF; CDR3 DNA: TGTGCCACCAGTGATTCCTCGGCTATTAGCGGGAGTCGCAATGAGCAGTTCTTC
J gene: TRBJ2-2; D gene: NA; clone size: NA; V gene: TRBV7-6; CDR3 protein: CASSIQGHSNTGELFF; CDR3 DNA: TGTGCCAGCAGCATCCAGGGACATTCGAACACCGGGGAGCTGTTTTTT
J gene: TRBJ1-1; D gene: TRBD1; clone size: NA; V gene: TRBV11-1; CDR3 protein: CASRAGQGNTEAFF; CDR3 DNA: TGTGCCAGCAGGGCGGGACAGGGGAACACTGAAGCTTTCTTT
J gene: TRBJ2-3; D gene: NA; clone size: NA; V gene: TRBV20-1; CDR3 protein: CSASVRSAGTDTQYF; CDR3 DNA: TGCAGTGCTAGTGTGAGGTCCGCTGGCACAGATACGCAGTATTTT
J gene: TRBJ1-3; D gene: NA; clone size: once; V gene: TRBV7-9; CDR3 protein: CASSASRDTVNTIYF; CDR3 DNA: TGTGCCAGCAGCGCGAGTCGGGACACGGTAAACACCATATATTTT
J gene: TRBJ1-5; D gene: NA; clone size: NA; V gene: TRBV28; CDR3 protein: CASSSSRGFSNQPQHF; CDR3 DNA: TGTGCCAGCAGTTCCAGTAGGGGCTTCAGCAATCAGCCCCAGCATTTT
J gene: TRBJ1-4; D gene: NA; clone size: NA; V gene: TRBV6-5; CDR3 protein: CASNLDSLHEKLFF; CDR3 DNA: TGTGCCAGTAACCTGGACAGCCTCCATGAAAAACTGTTTTTT
J gene: TRBJ1-5; D gene: TRBD1; clone size: NA; V gene: TRBV2; CDR3 protein: CASTMTGLLGQPQHF; CDR3 DNA: TGTGCCAGCACCATGACAGGGTTGTTAGGTCAGCCCCAGCATTTT
J gene: TRBJ2-3; D gene: NA; clone size: once; V gene: TRBV28; CDR3 protein: CASSKTPARNGGTDTQYF; CDR3 DNA: TGTGCCAGCAGCAAAACTCCGGCTCGGAACGGAGGGACAGATACGCAGTATTTT
J gene: TRBJ1-5; D gene: TRBD1; clone size: NA; V gene: TRBV7-9; CDR3 protein: CASSPQGGAGQPQHF; CDR3 DNA: TGTGCCAGCAGCCCCCAGGGGGGCGCGGGTCAGCCCCAGCATTTT
J gene: TRBJ2-1; D gene: TRBD1; clone size: NA; V gene: TRBV5-1; CDR3 protein: CASSLGTGSSYNEQFF; CDR3 DNA: TGCGCCAGCAGCTTGGGGACAGGGAGCTCCTACAATGAGCAGTTCTTC
J gene: TRBJ1-2; D gene: TRBD1; clone size: NA; V gene: TRBV5-1; CDR3 protein: CASSDDRGDGYTF; CDR3 DNA: TGCGCCAGCAGCGACGACAGGGGAGACGGCTACACCTTC
J gene: TRBJ1-2; D gene: TRBD1; clone size: NA; V gene: TRBV6-5; CDR3 protein: CASSITGGGNYGYTF; CDR3 DNA: TGTGCCAGCAGCATAACAGGGGGCGGGAACTATGGCTACACCTTC
J gene: TRBJ2-1; D gene: NA; clone size: NA; V gene: TRBV5-4; CDR3 protein: CASSGAFAGAYNEQFF; CDR3 DNA: TGTGCCAGCAGTGGTGCTTTTGCGGGGGCTTACAATGAGCAGTTCTTC
J gene: TRBJ2-5; D gene: TRBD2; clone size: NA; V gene: TRBV7-8; CDR3 protein: CASSPRTSGEETQYF; CDR3 DNA: TGTGCCAGCAGCCCAAGGACTAGCGGGGAAGAGACCCAGTACTTC
J gene: TRBJ1-4; D gene: NA; clone size: NA; V gene: TRBV19; CDR3 protein: CASSTTGSEKLFF; CDR3 DNA: TGTGCCAGTAGTACCACAGGATCCGAAAAACTGTTTTTT
J gene: TRBJ1-4; D gene: TRBD1; clone size: NA; V gene: TRBV10-3; CDR3 protein: CAISAARQGFNEKLFF; CDR3 DNA: TGTGCCATCAGTGCCGCCCGACAGGGCTTTAATGAAAAACTGTTTTTT
J gene: TRBJ2-1; D gene: TRBD2; clone size: NA; V gene: TRBV28; CDR3 protein: CASSLLSGGYNEQFF; CDR3 DNA: TGTGCCAGCAGTTTGCTTAGCGGGGGCTACAATGAGCAGTTCTTC
J gene: TRBJ1-1; D gene: TRBD1; clone size: NA; V gene: TRBV4-1; CDR3 protein: CASSVGGGQGETEAFF; CDR3 DNA: TGCGCCAGCAGCGTCGGAGGGGGACAGGGGGAGACTGAAGCTTTCTTT
J gene: TRBJ2-7; D gene: TRBD2; clone size: NA; V gene: TRBV18; CDR3 protein: CASSPWSGRDDEQYF; CDR3 DNA: TGTGCCAGCTCACCCTGGAGCGGGAGGGACGACGAGCAGTACTTC
J gene: TRBJ2-7; D gene: NA; clone size: NA; V gene: TRBV7-2; CDR3 protein: CASSSAYEQYF; CDR3 DNA: TGTGCCAGCAGCTCCGCCTACGAGCAGTACTTC
J gene: TRBJ1-4; D gene: TRBD1; clone size: NA; V gene: TRBV9; CDR3 protein: CASSLNTGAEKLFF; CDR3 DNA: TGTGCCAGCAGCCTAAATACAGGGGCCGAAAAACTGTTTTTT
J gene: TRBJ1-5; D gene: TRBD1; clone size: NA; V gene: TRBV12-3/TRBV12-4; CDR3 protein: CASSTQGSQPQHF; CDR3 DNA: TGTGCCAGCAGCACACAGGGGAGTCAGCCCCAGCATTTT
J gene: TRBJ1-6; D gene: TRBD1; clone size: NA; V gene: TRBV6-5; CDR3 protein: CAVSPGTGGSPLHF; CDR3 DNA: TGTGCCGTCAGTCCTGGGACAGGGGGATCACCCCTCCACTTT
J gene: TRBJ1-1; D gene: NA; clone size: few; V gene: TRBV28; CDR3 protein: CASRLDQGAFF; CDR3 DNA: TGTGCCAGCAGGTTAGACCAGGGAGCTTTCTTT
J gene: TRBJ2-7; D gene: TRBD1; clone size: NA; V gene: TRBV3-1/TRBV3-2; CDR3 protein: CGSDRYEQYF; CDR3 DNA: TGTGGGTCGGACAGGTACGAGCAGTACTTC
J gene: TRBJ2-3; D gene: TRBD2; clone size: NA; V gene: TRBV7-9; CDR3 protein: CASSTRTSGGDTQYF; CDR3 DNA: TGTGCCAGCAGCACCCGGACTAGCGGAGGGGATACGCAGTATTTT
J gene: TRBJ2-5; D gene: TRBD1; clone size: NA; V gene: TRBV19; CDR3 protein: CASSPRTGWGQETQYF; CDR3 DNA: TGTGCCAGTAGTCCGCGGACAGGGTGGGGCCAAGAGACCCAGTACTTC
J gene: TRBJ2-2; D gene: TRBD1; clone size: few; V gene: TRBV7-9; CDR3 protein: CASTRDRPGELFF; CDR3 DNA: TGTGCCAGCACCCGGGACAGGCCCGGGGAGCTGTTTTTT
J gene: TRBJ1-3; D gene: TRBD1; clone size: NA; V gene: TRBV4-2; CDR3 protein: CASSHATGGEGNTIYF; CDR3 DNA: TGTGCCAGCAGCCACGCCACAGGGGGCGAGGGAAACACCATATATTTT
J gene: TRBJ2-2; D gene: TRBD1; clone size: NA; V gene: TRBV5-1; CDR3 protein: CASSRGQDTGELFF; CDR3 DNA: TGCGCCAGTTCCAGGGGGCAAGACACCGGGGAGCTGTTTTTT
J gene: TRBJ2-3; D gene: TRBD2; clone size: NA; V gene: TRBV5-1; CDR3 protein: CASSLSGTSTHTQYF; CDR3 DNA: TGCGCCAGCAGCTTGTCCGGGACTAGTACACATACGCAGTATTTT
J gene: TRBJ1-1; D gene: NA; clone size: once; V gene: TRBV5-1; CDR3 protein: CASSLGDIGTEAFF; CDR3 DNA: TGCGCCAGCAGCTTAGGGGATATCGGCACTGAAGCTTTCTTT
J gene: TRBJ2-2; D gene: TRBD2; clone size: NA; V gene: TRBV3-1/TRBV3-2; CDR3 protein: CASSKGLVGGELFF; CDR3 DNA: TGTGCCAGCAGCAAGGGACTAGTTGGCGGGGAGCTGTTTTTT
J gene: TRBJ2-7; D gene: NA; clone size: NA; V gene: TRBV11-2; CDR3 protein: CASSLDSHEQYF; CDR3 DNA: TGTGCCAGCAGCTTGGACAGCCACGAGCAGTACTTC
J gene: TRBJ2-1; D gene: NA; clone size: NA; V gene: TRBV20-1; CDR3 protein: CSASSELSREQFF; CDR3 DNA: TGCAGTGCTAGTTCGGAGCTTAGCCGGGAGCAGTTCTTC
J gene: TRBJ1-1; D gene: TRBD1; clone size: once; V gene: TRBV14; CDR3 protein: CASSLTGTHSEAFF; CDR3 DNA: TGTGCCAGCAGCCTGACAGGGACCCACAGTGAAGCTTTCTTT
J gene: TRBJ2-3; D gene: NA; clone size: NA; V gene: TRBV2; CDR3 protein: CASRERVAGYTDTQYF; CDR3 DNA: TGTGCCAGCAGGGAAAGGGTTGCGGGGTACACAGATACGCAGTATTTT
J gene: TRBJ1-5; D gene: NA; clone size: NA; V gene: TRBV7-8; CDR3 protein: CASSLVRGGQSYSNQPQHF; CDR3 DNA: TGTGCCAGCAGCTTAGTGCGGGGAGGTCAGTCATATAGCAATCAGCCCCAGCATTTT
J gene: TRBJ2-2; D gene: NA; clone size: NA; V gene: TRBV11-3; CDR3 protein: CASSFPSTGTNTGELFF; CDR3 DNA: TGTGCCAGCAGCTTCCCCTCCACAGGAACGAACACCGGGGAGCTGTTTTTT
J gene: TRBJ1-2; D gene: TRBD1; clone size: NA; V gene: TRBV6-4; CDR3 protein: CASREQGAIGGYTF; CDR3 DNA: TGTGCCAGCAGGGAACAGGGGGCAATTGGTGGCTACACCTTC
J gene: TRBJ1-1; D gene: NA; clone size: NA; V gene: TRBV18; CDR3 protein: CASSPPAPLGGAFF; CDR3 DNA: TGTGCCAGCTCACCACCTGCACCACTCGGAGGGGCTTTCTTT